Presented here are 22 T cell receptor beta chains from one specimen sequenced in a study of CD8+ T cells in alopecia areata. As for treatment: oral pan-JAK inhibitor, 5-10 mg twice daily. The authors extracted RNA and reverse transcribed it into cDNA as the sequencing template. The repertoire was sequenced with immunoSEQ multiplex PCR; TCRdb's copy has only in-frame clones and lacks some. The sample lists approximately 120,000 clones; around 63% were seen once. The sequencing here drew on CD4+ T cells sorted from blood, taken at week 4, from a patient treated with tofacitinib. Receptors originate from a human donor with alopecia areata.

This clone was counted once. This rearrangement joins TRBV15 to TRBJ2-5; no firm D call. The germline V and J ends were trimmed by 0 bases and 4 bases, with 9 bases remaining between them. The germline V gene has CDR1 LNHNV and CDR2 YYDKDF (reference sequence). This CDR3 is 14 amino acids long. This CDR3 is CATSRDKVLETQYF. In DNA, the CDR3 is TGTGCCACCAGCAGAGATAAGGTCCTAGAGACCCAGTACTTC.

J is TRBJ2-5 and V is TRBV5-6; D is possibly TRBD1 (5 bases). CDR1 and CDR2 (germline): SGHDT, YYEEEE. Trimming removed 0 bases from V and 1 base from J, with 7 bases in between. The CDR3 runs to 14 residues. In DNA form, the CDR3 reads TGTGCCAGCAGCTTGGGACAGCTCCAAGAGACCCAGTACTTC. Protein sequence: CASSLGQLQETQYF.

The chain joins TRBV7-3 to TRBJ2-2; no clear D gene. Germline V gene data show CDR1 as SGHTA and CDR2 as FQGTGA. The ends were cut back, 1 base at V and 2 bases at J, with 5 bases in the middle. There are 14 residues in the CDR3. For the CDR3, the DNA is TGTGCCAGCAGCTTAAACATCAACACCGGGGAGCTGTTTTTT. Protein: CASSLNINTGELFF.

The V and J genes are TRBV29-1 and TRBJ1-6, with 7 bases fitting TRBD1. Trimming removed 6 bases from V and 5 bases from J; junction bases left unmatched: 10. Per germline, CDR1 SQVTM and CDR2 ANQGSEA. The CDR3 is 15 amino acids. CDR3 sequence: CSVRPGTADNSPLHF. The CDR3 DNA sequence: TGCAGCGTCCGCCCTGGGACAGCCGATAATTCACCCCTCCACTTT.

In its sample, this clone was seen many times. Other nucleotide sequences from this sample produce the same CDR3. V and J are TRBV7-2 and TRBJ2-1; no firm D call. CDR1 SGHTA and CDR2 FQGNSA come from the germline V gene. Trimming left V 1 base short and J 0 bases short, with 7 bases between. The CDR3 spans 15 residues. CDR3 protein: CASSLERNSYNEQFF. CDR3 coding DNA: TGTGCCAGCAGCTTAGAGCGTAACTCCTACAATGAGCAGTTCTTC.

This clone has more than one count but fewer than ten. The gene calls are TRBV7-2 and TRBJ2-3; 11 bases line up with TRBD2. The ends lost 5 bases at V and 2 bases at J; junction bases unmatched: 9. There are 17 residues in the CDR3. Germline V gene sequence: CDR1 SGHTA, CDR2 FQGNSA. CDR3: CASSKASGGPPTDTQYF. The CDR3, as DNA: TGTGCCAGCAGCAAAGCTAGCGGGGGGCCCCCCACAGATACGCAGTATTTT.

The rearrangement joins TRBV7-2 to TRBJ1-2; D is unclear. This CDR3 has 13 residues. V lost 5 bases and J 8 bases, leaving 15 bases between the germline ends. Germline V gene sequence: CDR1 SGHTA, CDR2 FQGNSA. The CDR3, as DNA: TGTGCCAGCAGCCTAGAGTCTGGGAGGGGCTACACCTTC. Protein sequence: CASSLESGRGYTF.

The chain uses TRBV27 and TRBJ2-7; D is undetermined. The CDR3 is made up of 14 amino acids. Trimming removed 6 bases at V and 2 bases at J, with 14 bases between. CDR1 and CDR2 from the germline V gene are MNHEY and SMNVEV (reference sequence). CDR3 in amino acids: CASSHSDPPYEQYF. The CDR3 bases are TGTGCCAGCAGCCATTCTGACCCGCCCTACGAGCAGTACTTC.

This chain links TRBV5-6 with TRBJ2-5; 8 bases agree with TRBD2. Trimming took 0 bases from V and 3 from J; bases not matched to a gene: 7. CDR1 SGHDT and CDR2 YYEEEE come from the germline V gene. The CDR3 length is 16 residues. CDR3 residues: CASSLASSGSEETQYF. The CDR3 nucleotides read TGTGCCAGCAGCTTGGCTTCGAGCGGGAGTGAAGAGACCCAGTACTTC.

The chain's CDR3 is CASSFTGGARDGYTF. The CDR3 bases are TGTGCCAGCAGCTTTACAGGGGGCGCTCGGGATGGCTACACCTTC. The J gene is TRBJ1-2, the V gene TRBV7-2, with 9 positions matching TRBD1. Germline CDR1 reads SGHTA; CDR2 reads FQGNSA. With 3 bases clipped from V and 6 bases from J, the junction kept 8 bases outside the gene matches. CDR3 length equals 15 residues.

The V gene is TRBV5-1, the J gene TRBJ2-3; D unclear. The length of the CDR3 is 12 residues. Germline V gives CDR1 SGHRS, CDR2 YFSETQ. Between the trimmed V and J ends, which lost 2 bases and 2 bases, there was a span of 3 bases. CDR3 bases: TGCGCCAGCAGCTTTCCCACAGATACGCAGTATTTT. This gives the protein CASSFPTDTQYF.

The V and J genes are TRBV9 and TRBJ1-1; possibly TRBD1 for D (5 bases). This CDR3 has 13 amino acids. Germline CDR1 SGDLS, CDR2 YYNGEE. V lost 4 bases to trimming and J lost 0 bases, with 7 bases between them. This CDR3 is CASSIQVNTEAFF. CDR3 bases: TGTGCCAGCAGCATACAGGTGAACACTGAAGCTTTCTTT.

The chain uses TRBV6-5 and TRBJ2-3; 12 bases are a match to TRBD2. V lost 9 bases to trimming and J lost 4 bases; unmatched junction nucleotides: 2. The CDR3 extends over 13 amino acids. The V gene's germline CDR1 is MNHEY and CDR2 SVGAGI. CDR3 coding DNA: TGTGCCAGTAGGACTAGCGGGGCAGATACGCAGTATTTT. The encoded protein is CASRTSGADTQYF.

The chain combines TRBV18 with TRBJ2-3; 9 bases match TRBD2. The trim removed 3 bases at V and 5 bases at J, leaving 15 bases unmatched. This CDR3 is 18 amino acids long. Germline CDR1 is KGHSH and CDR2 is LQKENI. The CDR3 DNA reads TGTGCCAGCTCACCCCTCCGACAGCCGGGACTAGCACAAGATACGCAGTATTTT. It specifies CASSPLRQPGLAQDTQYF. Full variable domain (missing parts from reference TRBV18 and TRBJ2-3): NAGVMQNPRHLVRRRGQEARLRCSPMKGHSHVYWYRQLPEEGLKFMVYLQKENIIDESGMPKERFSAEFPKEGPSILRIQQVVRGDSAAYFCASSPLRQPGLAQDTQYFGPGTRLTVL.

The V call is TRBV29-1, the J call TRBJ1-1, with D possibly being TRBD1 (6 bases). The V and J ends lost 7 bases and 3 bases respectively, with 15 bases between them. CDR1 SQVTM and CDR2 ANQGSEA come from the germline V gene. The CDR3 covers 13 residues. CDR3 in DNA: TGCAGCGCTCTAGGGGGGTTGGACACTGAAGCTTTCTTT. Protein sequence: CSALGGLDTEAFF.

In the case of this clone: The identical CDR3 is also encoded by other nucleotide sequences in the sample. This chain links TRBV29-1 with TRBJ2-3; possibly TRBD2 for D (6 bases). The ends were cut back, 4 bases at V and 0 bases at J, with 11 bases in the middle. CDR3 length equals 14 residues. CDR1 and CDR2 (germline): SQVTM, ANQGSEA. The DNA for the CDR3 is TGCAGCGTTGGTAGCGGAGAAAGCACAGATACGCAGTATTTT. Translated: CSVGSGESTDTQYF.

This clone has more than one count but fewer than ten. The chain links TRBV29-1 to TRBJ2-2, with 7 bases aligning to TRBD1. The CDR3 is made up of 14 amino acids. Germline CDR1 reads SQVTM; CDR2 reads ANQGSEA. Trimming removed 5 bases from V and 1 base from J; junction bases left unmatched: 4. CDR3 bases: TGCAGCGTTCAGGGGGTCTGGAACACCGGGGAGCTGTTTTTT. This sequence encodes CSVQGVWNTGELFF.

The J gene is TRBJ2-5, the V gene TRBV30, with no clear D. The CDR3 is made up of 13 amino acids. The V gene's germline CDR1 is GTSNPN and CDR2 SVGIG (reference sequence). V was cut by 5 bases and J by 2 bases, with 12 bases left in between. The CDR3 sequence is CAWGGGVQETQYF. Here the CDR3 DNA reads TGTGCCTGGGGTGGCGGAGTTCAAGAGACCCAGTACTTC.

The chain joins TRBV29-1 to TRBJ1-5; D not resolved. CDR1 and CDR2 (germline): SQVTM, ANQGSEA. The CDR3 contains 14 residues. The V end was cut by 5 bases, the J end by 0 bases, with 11 bases between. The CDR3 region has the DNA TGCAGCGTTCCCGACCAAGATAGCAATCAGCCCCAGCATTTT. It yields the protein CSVPDQDSNQPQHF.

The chain couples TRBV4-3 to TRBJ2-5; 10 nucleotides agree with TRBD1. The CDR3 loop spans 14 amino acids. CDR1 LGHNA and CDR2 YSLEER come from the germline V gene. Trimming took 4 bases from V and 4 from J; bases not matched to a gene: 3. CDR3 nucleotides: TGCGCCAGCAGCCCCCGGACAGGGGGAGAGACCCAGTACTTC. This codes for CASSPRTGGETQYF.

The chain has TRBV2 and TRBJ2-1, with a tentative D call TRBD2 (5 bases). From germline, CDR1 is SNHLY and CDR2 FYNNEI. V gave up 3 bases and J gave up 4 bases, with 7 bases separating them. The CDR3 covers 13 residues. The CDR3 is CASSELAYNEQFF. The CDR3 nucleotides are TGTGCCAGCAGTGAGCTAGCTTACAATGAGCAGTTCTTC.

CDR3 bases: TGCAGCGTTCCCGCACCTCTCCTGGGAGAGCAGTACTTC. Its protein is CSVPAPLLGEQYF. The V call is TRBV29-1, the J call TRBJ2-7; D is unresolved. Trimming stripped 5 bases from V and 7 bases from J, with 18 bases between. Germline values: CDR1 SQVTM, CDR2 ANQGSEA. The CDR3 is made up of 13 amino acids.